This TCR beta chain is from a study of blood T cell repertoires in COVID-19. The CDR3 totals 11 residues. CDR1 is LNHDA and CDR2 is SQIVND in the germline V gene (reference sequence). V shed 6 bases and J 11 bases; nucleotides not matched to a gene: 5. Profiled with immunoSEQ multiplex PCR; TCRdb holds only in-frame clones, not every one. The sample records tens of thousands of clones, roughly four fifths being singletons. This clonotype originated in a human donor in a cohort sampled during active COVID-19. The chain joins TRBV19 to TRBJ1-1, with 8 bases that match TRBD1. Sequencing was performed on peripheral blood. The CDR3 region is CASRQGVKAFF. CDR3 in DNA: TGTGCCAGTAGACAGGGGGTAAAGGCTTTCTTT. The full variable domain, with the rest looked up from reference TRBV19 and TRBJ1-1, is DGGITQSPKYLFRKEGQNVTLSCEQNLNHDAMYWYRQDPGQGLRLIYYSQIVNDFQKGDIAEGYSVSREKKESFPLTVTSAQKNPTAFYLCASRQGVKAFFGQGTRLTVV.